This T cell receptor (beta chain) was retrieved from a study of shared clonotypes between healthy human individuals. The repertoire was sequenced with immunoSEQ multiplex PCR; TCRdb's copy has only in-frame clones and lacks some. The table lists 2.3 million or so clones, over 85% of them singletons. Comments on this clone: Its specificity is not known.

Study-level results: Naive subsets generally had larger estimated richness than memory subsets.

The V gene lost 5 bases and the J gene lost 3 bases, with 11 bases spanning the gap. Germline V gives CDR1 MNHNS, CDR2 SASEGT. CDR3 size: 13 residues. The specimen was naive CD4+ T cells from PBMCs. Subset reported: CD45RA+ positively selected. The TCR originated in a man aged 18 to 30 in good health. Some clones in this sample may be carry-over from other donors' samples. V and J are TRBV6-1 and TRBJ2-7; tentatively, D is TRBD1 (5 bases). For the CDR3, the DNA is TGTGCCAGCAGTCATAGGGGATTCTACGAGCAGTACTTC. Amino acids: CASSHRGFYEQYF.